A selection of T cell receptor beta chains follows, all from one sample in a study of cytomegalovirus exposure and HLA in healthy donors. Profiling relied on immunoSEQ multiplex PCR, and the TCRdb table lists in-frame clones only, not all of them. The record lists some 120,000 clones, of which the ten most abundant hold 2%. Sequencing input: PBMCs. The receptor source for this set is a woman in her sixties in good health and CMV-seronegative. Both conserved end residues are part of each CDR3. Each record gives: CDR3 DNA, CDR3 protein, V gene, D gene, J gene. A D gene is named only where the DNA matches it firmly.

CDR3nt: TGCGCCAGCAGCTTGGAAGTGCGGGCAGGGGAATATGGCTACACCTTC
CDR3aa: CASSLEVRAGEYGYTF
v_gene: TRBV5-1
d_gene: .
j_gene: TRBJ1-2

CDR3nt: TGTGCCAGTACCCTATCTAGCAATCAGCCCCAGCATTTT
CDR3aa: CASTLSSNQPQHF
v_gene: TRBV28
d_gene: .
j_gene: TRBJ1-5

CDR3nt: TGTGCCTGGAGTAACGACAGGGCCTACGAGCAGTACTTC
CDR3aa: CAWSNDRAYEQYF
v_gene: TRBV30
d_gene: TRBD1
j_gene: TRBJ2-7

CDR3nt: TGTGCCAGCAGTGACTCTGAGAATGAGCAGTTCTTC
CDR3aa: CASSDSENEQFF
v_gene: TRBV6-4
d_gene: .
j_gene: TRBJ2-1

CDR3nt: TGTGCCAGCTCTAACCAGGGGTCAGACCTCGATGGCTACACCTTC
CDR3aa: CASSNQGSDLDGYTF
v_gene: TRBV18
d_gene: .
j_gene: TRBJ1-2

CDR3nt: TGTGCCAGCAGCCCAAGGGCGGGAGGGCCCTCCGAGCAGTACTTC
CDR3aa: CASSPRAGGPSEQYF
v_gene: TRBV9
d_gene: TRBD2
j_gene: TRBJ2-7

CDR3nt: TGCGCCAGCAGCTTGGGACAGAGCAATTCACCCCTCCACTTT
CDR3aa: CASSLGQSNSPLHF
v_gene: TRBV5-1
d_gene: .
j_gene: TRBJ1-6

CDR3nt: TGCGCCAGCAGCCAAGTAGCGGGAGGGCCGATGATGAAGGATACGCAGTATTTT
CDR3aa: CASSQVAGGPMMKDTQYF
v_gene: TRBV4-1
d_gene: TRBD2
j_gene: TRBJ2-3

CDR3nt: TGTGCTAGCAGCCCCGCTAGCGGGGATGGGCATGAGCAGTTCTTC
CDR3aa: CASSPASGDGHEQFF
v_gene: TRBV7-7
d_gene: TRBD2
j_gene: TRBJ2-1

CDR3nt: TGTGCCAGCAACTCACCACCCCAGGACTATGGCTACACCTTC
CDR3aa: CASNSPPQDYGYTF
v_gene: TRBV28
d_gene: .
j_gene: TRBJ1-2

CDR3nt: TGCGCCAGCAGCCAAGATACGGCAGGTTTTTACAATGAGCAGTTCTTC
CDR3aa: CASSQDTAGFYNEQFF
v_gene: TRBV4-1
d_gene: .
j_gene: TRBJ2-1

CDR3nt: TGTGCCAGCAGTGAAACTACAGGGGGCGCCTATGGCTACACCTTC
CDR3aa: CASSETTGGAYGYTF
v_gene: TRBV6-1
d_gene: TRBD1
j_gene: TRBJ1-2

CDR3nt: TGTGCCAGCGCTAGGGGACAGGGGGCAAGTCAGCCCCAGCATTTT
CDR3aa: CASARGQGASQPQHF
v_gene: TRBV19
d_gene: TRBD1
j_gene: TRBJ1-5

CDR3nt: TGTGCCATCAGTGAGTCGGACAGTTACAATGAGCAGTTCTTC
CDR3aa: CAISESDSYNEQFF
v_gene: TRBV10-3
d_gene: .
j_gene: TRBJ2-1

CDR3nt: TGTGCCAGCAGTTACTCCACCGGACAGTCATCCTACGAGCAGTACTTC
CDR3aa: CASSYSTGQSSYEQYF
v_gene: TRBV6-5
d_gene: .
j_gene: TRBJ2-7

CDR3nt: TGTGCCAGCAGTGAAGCGGGGGGGCGGGACAGGGTGAAAGAGACCCAGTACTTC
CDR3aa: CASSEAGGRDRVKETQYF
v_gene: TRBV2
d_gene: TRBD1
j_gene: TRBJ2-5

CDR3nt: TGTGCCAGCAGTGAAGGGACGGCGGGGGATACGCAGTATTTT
CDR3aa: CASSEGTAGDTQYF
v_gene: TRBV2
d_gene: .
j_gene: TRBJ2-3

CDR3nt: TGTGCCAGCACTTCACAGGGCTACGAGCAGTACTTC
CDR3aa: CASTSQGYEQYF
v_gene: TRBV28
d_gene: .
j_gene: TRBJ2-7

CDR3nt: TGTGCCAGCACCAACAGGGGGTTGAATGAAAAACTGTTTTTT
CDR3aa: CASTNRGLNEKLFF
v_gene: TRBV28
d_gene: TRBD1
j_gene: TRBJ1-4

CDR3nt: TGCGCCAGCAGCTTGGCCTTGACTAGCGGGAGCCTAGAGACCCAGTACTTC
CDR3aa: CASSLALTSGSLETQYF
v_gene: TRBV5-1
d_gene: TRBD2
j_gene: TRBJ2-5

CDR3nt: TGCGCCAGCAGCTGGGGACAGGGGTATGAAAAACTGTTTTTT
CDR3aa: CASSWGQGYEKLFF
v_gene: TRBV5-1
d_gene: TRBD1
j_gene: TRBJ1-4

CDR3nt: TGTGCCTGGAGTCTATTATCCTCCTCTGGAAACACCATATATTTT
CDR3aa: CAWSLLSSSGNTIYF
v_gene: TRBV30
d_gene: .
j_gene: TRBJ1-3

CDR3nt: TGCGCCAGCAGCTTGTCGGGACACTGGAAAGAGACCCAGTACTTC
CDR3aa: CASSLSGHWKETQYF
v_gene: TRBV5-1
d_gene: .
j_gene: TRBJ2-5

CDR3nt: TGCGCCAGCAGCGGTACTAGGAACGAGCAGTACTTC
CDR3aa: CASSGTRNEQYF
v_gene: TRBV5-1
d_gene: .
j_gene: TRBJ2-7

CDR3nt: TGTGCCAGCAGCTGCGGGCTAGCAGATAATGAGCAGTTCTTC
CDR3aa: CASSCGLADNEQFF
v_gene: TRBV11-3
d_gene: .
j_gene: TRBJ2-1

CDR3nt: TGTGCCTGGAGTGGGAAGACAGGCGCCCCTGAAGCTTTCTTT
CDR3aa: CAWSGKTGAPEAFF
v_gene: TRBV30
d_gene: .
j_gene: TRBJ1-1

CDR3nt: TGTGCCAGCAGTATTGGACAGGGGACACGGTATGGCTACACCTTC
CDR3aa: CASSIGQGTRYGYTF
v_gene: TRBV27
d_gene: TRBD1
j_gene: TRBJ1-2

CDR3nt: TGTGCCAGCAGTCCCGGGGGGGCCAGCTCCTACGAGCAGTACTTC
CDR3aa: CASSPGGASSYEQYF
v_gene: TRBV28
d_gene: TRBD2
j_gene: TRBJ2-7

CDR3nt: TGTGCCAGCAGTCTTAGCACAGATACGCAGTATTTT
CDR3aa: CASSLSTDTQYF
v_gene: TRBV28
d_gene: .
j_gene: TRBJ2-3

CDR3nt: TGTGCCAGCAGTGAGACAGGGAACACAGATACGCAGTATTTT
CDR3aa: CASSETGNTDTQYF
v_gene: TRBV6-4
d_gene: TRBD1
j_gene: TRBJ2-3

CDR3nt: TGCGCCAGCAGCCAAGTGGGGGGCACCGGGGAGCTGTTTTTT
CDR3aa: CASSQVGGTGELFF
v_gene: TRBV4-1
d_gene: .
j_gene: TRBJ2-2

CDR3nt: TGTGCCAGCAGTTCGCCCCAGCGGTCCGGGACAGGGAGGGAGTTCTTC
CDR3aa: CASSSPQRSGTGREFF
v_gene: TRBV28
d_gene: TRBD1
j_gene: TRBJ2-1

CDR3nt: TGTGCCAGCAGCCAAGGGGTAGGCAATGAAAAACTGTTTTTT
CDR3aa: CASSQGVGNEKLFF
v_gene: TRBV13
d_gene: .
j_gene: TRBJ1-4

CDR3nt: TGTGCCTGGGACATTTCAGGAAACACCATATATTTT
CDR3aa: CAWDISGNTIYF
v_gene: TRBV30
d_gene: .
j_gene: TRBJ1-3

CDR3nt: TGTGCCAGCAGCCGGTGGGGGGTATTTGAGAGCGGGGAGCTGTTTTTT
CDR3aa: CASSRWGVFESGELFF
v_gene: TRBV13
d_gene: .
j_gene: TRBJ2-2

CDR3nt: TGTGCCAGCAGCTCCCACAGGGATCCGCACTATGGCTACACCTTC
CDR3aa: CASSSHRDPHYGYTF
v_gene: TRBV7-9
d_gene: .
j_gene: TRBJ1-2

CDR3nt: TGTGCCAGTAGTCCCACGGACAGGGGATCGGTTCAGCCCCAGCATTTT
CDR3aa: CASSPTDRGSVQPQHF
v_gene: TRBV19
d_gene: TRBD1
j_gene: TRBJ1-5

CDR3nt: TGTGCCAGCAGCCCTCGGGTCCTCACTGAAGCTTTCTTT
CDR3aa: CASSPRVLTEAFF
v_gene: TRBV14
d_gene: .
j_gene: TRBJ1-1

CDR3nt: TGTGCCAGCAGCGTCGGACAAGAGGTGAACACTGAAGCTTTCTTT
CDR3aa: CASSVGQEVNTEAFF
v_gene: TRBV6-6
d_gene: .
j_gene: TRBJ1-1

CDR3nt: TGTGCCAGCAGTTTTTGGCCGACTTATAGCAATCAGCCCCAGCATTTT
CDR3aa: CASSFWPTYSNQPQHF
v_gene: TRBV27
d_gene: .
j_gene: TRBJ1-5

CDR3nt: TGTGCCAGCAGTTTCGGGACTAGCGGGGACACAGATACGCAGTATTTT
CDR3aa: CASSFGTSGDTDTQYF
v_gene: TRBV6-5
d_gene: TRBD2
j_gene: TRBJ2-3

CDR3nt: TGTGCCACCTGGACAGATTACGAGCAGCACTTC
CDR3aa: CATWTDYEQHF
v_gene: TRBV10-3
d_gene: .
j_gene: TRBJ2-7

CDR3nt: TGCGCCAGCAGCCAGGTTGGCCAAAACATTCAGTACTTC
CDR3aa: CASSQVGQNIQYF
v_gene: TRBV5-1
d_gene: .
j_gene: TRBJ2-4

CDR3nt: TGCAGCGGGGGACAGAGCTCTGGAAACACCATATATTTT
CDR3aa: CSGGQSSGNTIYF
v_gene: TRBV29-1
d_gene: TRBD1
j_gene: TRBJ1-3

CDR3nt: TGTGCCAGCTCCCCCGGGTCGGCCAGGGACTACGAGCAGTACTTC
CDR3aa: CASSPGSARDYEQYF
v_gene: TRBV5-4
d_gene: .
j_gene: TRBJ2-7

CDR3nt: TGTGCCAGCAGCACGGGCTCGGGGATCTACGAGCAGTACTTC
CDR3aa: CASSTGSGIYEQYF
v_gene: TRBV9
d_gene: .
j_gene: TRBJ2-7